Below, one T cell receptor (beta chain) is given with its context. What it binds is not known. The sample originates from a study of T cell repertoires in cytomegalovirus infection. Study summary: TCR beta signatures that were public indicated CMV infection and matching HLA type.

The study's findings and limits: HLA-C-restricted CMV-specific TCR beta clonotypes prevailed in the ex vivo response. The cumulative frequency of public TCR beta families identified carriers of CMV plus the relevant HLA.

The CDR3 is 13 amino acids. The V and J ends lost 5 bases and 6 bases respectively, with 11 bases between them. Per germline, CDR1 DFQATT and CDR2 SNEGSKA (reference sequence). MiXCR was run by TCRdb on the reads, yielding one entry per CDR3 protein. This sample yields hundreds of thousands of distinct CDR3 sequences, of which roughly 9.3% are seen a single time; around 2.6% belongs to the top ten. The receptor was derived from a human donor in good health (CMV status not recorded). Some clones in this sample may be carry-over from other donors' samples. Sequenced material: PBMCs. This chain connects TRBV20-1 to TRBJ1-6; D is possibly TRBD1 (5 bases). The CDR3 coding sequence is TGCAGTGCTCCGGGGCCGCTTAATTCACCCCTCCACTTT. Amino acid sequence: CSAPGPLNSPLHF.